This TCR beta chain was identified during a study of beta chain features in type 1 diabetes. Study details: Patients shared similar age, gender and cell yields with healthy donors. Study observations and caveats: Shorter TCRB CDR3s, moderately but significantly so, marked every one of the four CD4+ subsets in Type 1 diabetes patients.

By way of CD45RO/CCR7/CD25/CD127/CD95/CD27, the CD4+ regulatory, stem cell-like memory, central memory and naive cells were sorted. Once sorted, every population was more than 98% pure. The germline CDR1 and CDR2 sequences are SGDLS and YYNGEE. Trimming left V 0 bases short and J 8 bases short, with 14 bases between. This CDR3 has 14 residues. A remark on this clone: Its target is not known. Additional DNA sequences in this sample encode the identical CDR3.

Expressed TCRB transcripts were sequenced, since all the RNA that had been isolated was reverse transcribed. The protocol was immunoSEQ multiplex PCR, while the TCRdb copy is restricted to in-frame clones and leaves out a portion. The table includes some 160,000 clones, approximately 9.1% detected once. The genes are TRBV9 and TRBJ1-2, with a possible D match to TRBD1 (6 bases). The sequence derives from a young woman in good health. Sequences were obtained from central memory CD4+ T cells from blood. CDR3 amino acids: CASSVGGQLRGYTF. The DNA for the CDR3 is TGTGCCAGCAGCGTAGGCGGACAGCTGAGGGGCTACACCTTC. Together with reference TRBV9 and TRBJ1-2, the CDR3 gives the full variable domain: DSGVTQTPKHLITATGQRVTLRCSPRSGDLSVYWYQQSLDQGLQFLIQYYNGEERAKGNILERFSAQQFPDLHSELNLSSLELGDSALYFCASSVGGQLRGYTFGSGTRLTVV.